The TCR beta chain under discussion was sequenced for a study of CD8+ T cells in alopecia areata. Overall study: Severity of treated patients was scored by affected scalp percentage.

Following extraction, RNA underwent reverse transcription to cDNA, which served as the sequencing template. Method: immunoSEQ multiplex PCR; TCRdb's copy keeps in-frame clones and lacks some. The sample yields more than 90,000 clones, about 60% seen once. This clone has a handful of counts. As for treatment: oral pan-JAK inhibitor, 5-10 mg twice daily. The CDR3 has 15 amino acids. Germline CDR1 reads SQVTM; CDR2 reads ANQGSEA. Germline trimming cut 7 bases from V and 3 bases from J; bases unmatched to any gene: 12. The J gene is TRBJ1-2, the V gene TRBV29-1; TRBD1 matches 9 bases. The sequenced sample was CD8+ T cells sorted from blood, obtained around week 55, from a patient treated with tofacitinib. This TCR was recovered from a human donor with alopecia areata. The CDR3 loop reads CSAAGQGSEYYGYTF. In nucleotides, the CDR3 is TGCAGCGCCGCTGGACAGGGGAGTGAGTACTATGGCTACACCTTC.